The 3 T cell receptor beta chains reported below all come from one sample, sequenced in a study of cytomegalovirus exposure and HLA in healthy donors. Produced via immunoSEQ multiplex PCR; TCRdb's table is partial and in-frame only. The sample carries 150,000 to 200,000 clones, more than 75% recorded once. Sequenced: PBMCs. These receptor sequences come from a man aged 18 to 35 in good health and CMV-seropositive.

Concerning this clone itself: The same CDR3 also results from other DNA sequences found in this sample. V usage is TRBV5-1 and J usage is TRBJ1-1; TRBD1 is a possible D gene (5 bases). Germline V gives CDR1 SGHRS, CDR2 YFSETQ. The CDR3 is 12 amino acids. V dropped 5 bases and J dropped 1 base, with 6 bases sitting between them. As DNA, the CDR3 is TGCGCCAGCAGGGGGCAGAACACTGAAGCTTTCTTT. Its translation: CASRGQNTEAFF.

This chain links TRBV5-4 with TRBJ2-7; possible D gene TRBD2, 5 bases. Trimming removed 1 base from V and 3 bases from J, with 8 bases in between. From germline, CDR1 is SGHNT and CDR2 YYREEE (reference sequence). This CDR3 contains 13 residues. The CDR3 DNA reads as TGTGCCAGCAGCTTGCCTAGCCGCTACGAGCAGTACTTC. Amino acids: CASSLPSRYEQYF. The full variable domain, completed using reference TRBV5-4 and TRBJ2-7, is ETGVTQSPTHLIKTRGQQVTLRCSSQSGHNTVSWYQQALGQGPQFIFQYYREEENGRGNFPPRFSGLQFPNYSSELNVNALELDDSALYLCASSLPSRYEQYFGPGTRLTVT.

This chain connects TRBV6-5 to TRBJ2-7; D may be TRBD2 (6 bases). The CDR3 sequence is 14 residues long. V was pared by 8 bases and J by 7 bases, with 21 bases between. Germline CDR1 reads MNHEY; CDR2 reads SVGAGI. CDR3 amino acids: CASFQGGPLGEQYF. The CDR3 bases are TGTGCCAGCTTCCAAGGAGGGCCTCTTGGGGAGCAGTACTTC.